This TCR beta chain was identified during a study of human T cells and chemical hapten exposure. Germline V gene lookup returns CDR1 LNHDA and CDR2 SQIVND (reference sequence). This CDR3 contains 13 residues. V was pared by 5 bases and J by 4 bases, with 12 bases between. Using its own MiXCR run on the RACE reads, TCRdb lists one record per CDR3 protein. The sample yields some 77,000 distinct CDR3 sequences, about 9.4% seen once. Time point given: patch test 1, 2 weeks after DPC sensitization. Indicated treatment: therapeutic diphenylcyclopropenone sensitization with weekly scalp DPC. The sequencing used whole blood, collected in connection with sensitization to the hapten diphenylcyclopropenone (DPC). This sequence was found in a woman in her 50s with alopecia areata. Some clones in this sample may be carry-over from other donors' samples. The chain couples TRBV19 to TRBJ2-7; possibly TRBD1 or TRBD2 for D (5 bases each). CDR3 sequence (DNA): TGTGCCAGTAGTGGGACCTACGAGTACGAGCAGTACTTC. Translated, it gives CASSGTYEYEQYF.